The present T cell receptor (beta chain) was sequenced within a study of Ad26.COV2.S vaccination and SARS-CoV-2 variants. The overall study: Participants got Ad26.COV2.S intramuscularly, once or twice 56 days apart.

TCRdb keeps only in-frame clones here, not all; method: immunoSEQ multiplex PCR. The sample holds roughly 450,000 clones; 80% to 95% are singletons and the top ten take 12%. Worth noting for this clone: The antigen remains undetermined.

Treatment given: around 19 received Ad26.COV2.S at low or high dose, single or two shots; roughly 5 received placebo; per-sample allocation not given. All samples were drawn on day 63, counting from the first vaccine or placebo injection. Ad26.COV2.S expressed prefusion-stabilized spike from the original Wuhan strain. Study-level results: Recipients given vaccine exceeded placebo recipients in spike-specific TCR breadth. Vaccinated and placebo-treated recipients had similar non-spike TCR breadth.

J gave up 6 bases and V 3 bases, and 14 bases lay outside the gene matches. CDR3 size: 18 residues. CDR1 and CDR2 from the germline V gene are ENHRY and SYGVKD. Specimen: peripheral blood, collected in a trial of Ad26.COV2.S vaccine versus placebo. V and J are TRBV10-3 and TRBJ2-1, with 10 bases aligning to TRBD2. The sequence derives from a person between 18 and 65 years old who received the Ad26.COV2.S COVID-19 vaccine or a placebo. The DNA of the CDR3 is TGTGCCATCAGTGAAGGCCTAGCGGGAGTTACTGTGGTCAATGAGCAGTTCTTC. Translating it yields CAISEGLAGVTVVNEQFF.